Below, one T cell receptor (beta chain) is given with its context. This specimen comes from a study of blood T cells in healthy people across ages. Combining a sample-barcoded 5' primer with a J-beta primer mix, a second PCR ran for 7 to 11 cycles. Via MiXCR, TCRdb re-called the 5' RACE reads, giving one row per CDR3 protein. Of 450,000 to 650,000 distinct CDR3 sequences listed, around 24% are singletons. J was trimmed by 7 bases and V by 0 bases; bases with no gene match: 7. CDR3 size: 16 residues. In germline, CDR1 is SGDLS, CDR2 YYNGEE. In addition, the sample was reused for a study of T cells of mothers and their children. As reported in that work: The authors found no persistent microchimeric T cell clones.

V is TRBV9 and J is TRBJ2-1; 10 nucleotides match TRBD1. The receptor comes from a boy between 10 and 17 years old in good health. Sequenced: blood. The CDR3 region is CASSVDGQGVQNEQFF. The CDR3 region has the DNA TGTGCCAGCAGCGTAGACGGACAGGGGGTGCAAAATGAGCAGTTCTTC.